Shown below are 30 T cell receptor beta chains from a single sample sequenced in a study of T cell responses to AZD1222 COVID-19 vaccine. Libraries were prepared by immunoSEQ multiplex PCR; TCRdb keeps only in-frame clonotypes and omits some of them. The table lists 150,000 to 180,000 clones, around 90% of them singletons. Material: peripheral blood, obtained on day 0 of AZD1222 vaccination. These receptors originate from an adult in good health.

The rearrangement links TRBV7-2 to TRBJ2-7; D may be TRBD1 (5 bases). CDR1 and CDR2 from the germline V gene are SGHTA and FQGNSA. V was pared by 1 base and J by 1 base, with 11 bases between. The CDR3 contains 15 residues. CDR3 nucleotide sequence: TGTGCCAGCAGCTTAGTGTTAGGGGTATCCTACGAGCAGTACTTC. It yields the protein CASSLVLGVSYEQYF. Supplemented by reference TRBV7-2 and TRBJ2-7, the full variable domain reads GAGVSQSPSNKVTEKGKDVELRCDPISGHTALYWYRQSLGQGLEFLIYFQGNSAPDKSGLPSDRFSAERTGGSVSTLTIQRTQQEDSAVYLCASSLVLGVSYEQYFGPGTRLTVT.

This clone was seen once. The V and J genes are TRBV9 and TRBJ2-1; D is possibly TRBD1 or TRBD2 (5 bases each). V was clipped by 2 bases and J by 7 bases, with 13 bases between them. CDR3 length: 14 amino acids. Per germline, CDR1 SGDLS and CDR2 YYNGEE. In nucleotides, the CDR3 is TGTGCCAGCAGCGTCGGGACGGCAGGGAATGAGCAGTTCTTC. The encoded protein is CASSVGTAGNEQFF.

This rearrangement joins TRBV9 to TRBJ2-3; unclear D gene. This CDR3 contains 15 residues. V shed 1 base and J shed 2 bases, with 11 bases lying between them. Germline V CDR1 and CDR2: SGDLS, YYNGEE. Here the CDR3 reads CASSVLGGYTDTQYF. DNA for the CDR3: TGTGCCAGCAGCGTACTTGGCGGCTACACAGATACGCAGTATTTT. Supplemented by reference TRBV9 and TRBJ2-3, the full variable domain reads DSGVTQTPKHLITATGQRVTLRCSPRSGDLSVYWYQQSLDQGLQFLIQYYNGEERAKGNILERFSAQQFPDLHSELNLSSLELGDSALYFCASSVLGGYTDTQYFGPGTRLTVL.

This clone was found once. The chain links TRBV7-6 to TRBJ2-7; TRBD1 might be the D (5 bases). This CDR3 has 16 residues. From germline, CDR1 is SGHVS and CDR2 FNYEAQ. Trimming left V 0 bases short and J 0 bases short, with 12 bases between. Here the CDR3 reads CASSLAQGHISYEQYF. Here the CDR3 DNA reads TGTGCCAGCAGCTTAGCCCAGGGCCATATCTCCTACGAGCAGTACTTC.

V and J are TRBV3-1 (or the pseudogene TRBV3-2) and TRBJ1-4; no clear D. V lost 2 bases and J 7 bases, leaving 5 bases between the germline ends. CDR3 length: 12 amino acids. Per germline, CDR1 LGHDT and CDR2 YNNKEL (reference sequence). The CDR3 is CASSQFGEKLFF. CDR3 coding DNA: TGTGCCAGCAGCCAATTTGGTGAAAAACTGTTTTTT.

This clone was recorded only once. The genes are TRBV24-1 and TRBJ2-5; 12 nucleotides match TRBD1. This CDR3 is built from 17 residues. Germline CDR1 reads KGHDR; CDR2 reads SFDVKD. With 1 base clipped from V and 4 bases from J, the junction kept 6 bases outside the gene matches. This CDR3 reads CATSDFGRDRGRETQYF. CDR3 sequence (DNA): TGTGCCACCAGTGATTTTGGGAGGGACAGGGGGCGAGAGACCCAGTACTTC.

V gene TRBV27 combines with J gene TRBJ1-1; 8 nucleotides line up with TRBD1. The V gene end was trimmed by 10 bases and the J gene end by 6 bases; junction bases not matched to a gene: 16. CDR1 MNHEY and CDR2 SMNVEV come from the germline V gene (reference sequence). The CDR3 covers 15 residues. This CDR3 is CATLDRGGQYAEAFF. The CDR3 DNA is TGTGCCACCCTAGACAGGGGAGGGCAGTACGCTGAAGCTTTCTTT.

This chain links TRBV4-1 with TRBJ2-5; D is ambiguous. Per germline, CDR1 MGHRA and CDR2 YSYEKL. Trimming pared 4 bases from V and 5 bases from J, leaving 11 bases between. This CDR3 contains 13 residues. DNA of the CDR3: TGCGCCAGCAGCCTAGGAGTTGGGGAGACCCAGTACTTC. This translates into CASSLGVGETQYF.

This chain links TRBV18 with TRBJ1-5; no clear D gene. The V gene lost 5 bases and the J gene lost 4 bases, with 6 bases spanning the gap. This CDR3 has 12 residues. The germline V gene encodes CDR1 KGHSH and CDR2 LQKENI. CDR3 sequence: CASSKGNQPQHF. In DNA, the CDR3 is TGTGCCAGCTCAAAAGGTAATCAGCCCCAGCATTTT.

The chain carries TRBV10-3 and TRBJ2-5; tentative D call: TRBD2 (5 bases). The V and J ends lost 6 bases and 2 bases respectively, with 13 bases between them. CDR1 is ENHRY and CDR2 is SYGVKD in the germline V gene. CDR3 length: 14 residues. The CDR3 bases are TGTGCCATCAGGAGCGGTAACCTTCAAGAGACCCAGTACTTC. It translates to CAIRSGNLQETQYF.

V is TRBV5-5 and J is TRBJ1-5, with D perhaps matching TRBD1 (5 bases). The length of the CDR3 is 12 residues. Germline V lookup: CDR1 SGHKS, CDR2 YYEKEE (reference sequence). The V and J ends lost 4 bases and 9 bases respectively, with 11 bases between them. The DNA for the CDR3 is TGTGCCAGCAGCCTGGGGGTCCCGCCCCAGCATTTT. It yields the protein CASSLGVPPQHF.

The J gene is TRBJ1-2, the V gene TRBV27; 7 nucleotides agree with TRBD1. This CDR3 spans 16 amino acids. V was pared by 5 bases and J by 1 base, with 10 bases of the junction left unmatched. Germline V gene sequence: CDR1 MNHEY, CDR2 SMNVEV (reference sequence). CDR3 DNA: TGTGCCAGCAGTGCGTACACGGACAGGAATAACTATGGCTACACCTTC. Protein: CASSAYTDRNNYGYTF.

The chain couples TRBV18 to TRBJ1-5; D unclear. The CDR3 covers 13 residues. Trimming took 3 bases from V and 3 from J, leaving 6 bases between them. Germline CDR1 reads KGHSH; CDR2 reads LQKENI. CDR3 in amino acids: CASSPVDNQPQHF. Written as DNA, the CDR3 is TGTGCCAGCTCACCGGTAGACAATCAGCCCCAGCATTTT.

Only one count was recorded for this clone. The rearrangement links TRBV5-1 to TRBJ1-1, with no clear D. The length of the CDR3 is 15 residues. Trimming took 0 bases from V and 3 from J, leaving 12 bases between them. Germline V gene lookup returns CDR1 SGHRS and CDR2 YFSETQ. The CDR3 bases are TGCGCCAGCAGCTTGGGCGGGGTTTCGGACACTGAAGCTTTCTTT. This translates into CASSLGGVSDTEAFF. Combining the CDR3 with reference TRBV5-1 and TRBJ1-1 gives the whole variable domain KAGVTQTPRYLIKTRGQQVTLSCSPISGHRSVSWYQQTPGQGLQFLFEYFSETQRNKGNFPGRFSGRQFSNSRSEMNVSTLELGDSALYLCASSLGGVSDTEAFFGQGTRLTVV.

V and J are TRBV16 and TRBJ2-5, with D maybe TRBD1 (7 bases). Germline CDR1 and CDR2: KGHSY and FQNENV. There are 17 residues in the CDR3. Trimming removed 2 bases from V and 2 bases from J, with 18 bases in between. The CDR3 loop is CASSQLYGGTAQETQYF. The CDR3 coding sequence is TGTGCCAGCAGCCAACTCTATGGAGGGACAGCACAAGAGACCCAGTACTTC.

The chain employs TRBV7-9 and TRBJ2-1; D is ambiguous. Germline V lookup: CDR1 SEHNR, CDR2 FQNEAQ (reference sequence). V was pared by 5 bases and J by 1 base, with 15 bases between. The CDR3 is made up of 16 amino acids. DNA of the CDR3: TGTGCCAGCAGCCCCCACTTGGGTACTTCCTACAATGAGCAGTTCTTC. It codes for CASSPHLGTSYNEQFF.

This chain uses TRBV5-4 with TRBJ1-6; 10 bases align to TRBD1. The CDR3 totals 15 residues. V was pared by 2 bases and J by 10 bases, with 6 bases of the junction left unmatched. Germline-derived CDR1 and CDR2 are SGHNT and YYREEE (reference sequence). Written as DNA, the CDR3 is TGTGCCAGCAGCTTAACCGGGACAGGGGAATCACCCCTCCACTTT. This encodes CASSLTGTGESPLHF.

V and J are TRBV7-8 and TRBJ1-1, with D perhaps matching TRBD1 (5 bases). V was trimmed by 1 base and J by 4 bases, leaving 10 bases between them. The CDR3 runs 14 residues. CDR1 SGHVS and CDR2 FQNEAQ come from the germline V gene. The CDR3 here is CASSLETAVTEAFF. The CDR3 DNA is TGTGCCAGCAGCTTAGAGACAGCTGTCACTGAAGCTTTCTTT.

This sequence joins TRBV11-3 and TRBJ1-1; D is ambiguous. The germline V gene encodes CDR1 SGHNT and CDR2 YENEEA. The CDR3 is made up of 14 amino acids. The V and J ends lost 5 bases and 1 base respectively, with 11 bases between them. The CDR3 protein is CASSQERKNTEAFF. CDR3 sequence (DNA): TGTGCCAGCAGCCAAGAACGGAAGAACACTGAAGCTTTCTTT.

The rearrangement joins TRBV10-3 to TRBJ1-2; no definite D call. The CDR3 extends over 14 amino acids. The V end was cut by 10 bases, the J end by 5 bases, with 20 bases between. The germline gives CDR1 ENHRY, CDR2 SYGVKD. Written as DNA, the CDR3 is TGTGCCACCTCACTGGGCGGAGGAGAATATGGCTACACCTTC. Protein product: CATSLGGGEYGYTF.

This chain connects TRBV6-5 to TRBJ1-1; no reliable D call. The CDR3 is 14 residues long. Trimming took 0 bases from V and 4 from J, leaving 9 bases between them. In germline, CDR1 is MNHEY, CDR2 SVGAGI. The CDR3 loop reads CASSYSGRGTEAFF. DNA for the CDR3: TGTGCCAGCAGTTACTCCGGGCGTGGCACTGAAGCTTTCTTT.

This clone has just one count. V usage is TRBV7-2 and J usage is TRBJ2-2; D assignment may be TRBD1 or TRBD2 (6 bases each). The CDR3 is 16 amino acids. V lost 8 bases and J lost 6, with 22 bases in between. CDR1 is SGHTA, CDR2 FQGNSA, per germline. DNA for the CDR3: TGTGCCAGCGTACCCGGGGGCCGGTTCGAGGCCGGGGAGCTGTTTTTT. Translating gives CASVPGGRFEAGELFF.

This chain links TRBV30 with TRBJ1-1; possibly TRBD1 for D (5 bases). The V end lost 0 bases, the J end lost 1 base, and 15 bases lay between the germline ends. Germline-derived CDR1 and CDR2 are GTSNPN and SVGIG (reference sequence). The CDR3 loop spans 16 amino acids. DNA of the CDR3: TGTGCCTGGAGTGTAGGCGGAGCCCAGGGGAACACTGAAGCTTTCTTT. It encodes CAWSVGGAQGNTEAFF.

The V and J genes are TRBV2 and TRBJ1-5; possibly TRBD1 for D (5 bases). Deletions cut 6 bases from V and 1 base from J, with 13 bases between. This CDR3 is built from 15 residues. Per the germline V gene, CDR1 is SNHLY and CDR2 is FYNNEI. The CDR3 reads CASRDPRGSNQPQHF. CDR3 nucleotides: TGTGCCAGCAGGGATCCCCGGGGGAGCAATCAGCCCCAGCATTTT.

The table lists this clone with a count of one. The chain joins TRBV19 to TRBJ1-5; D unresolved. V gave up 3 bases and J gave up 4 bases, with 10 bases separating them. This CDR3 has 14 residues. Germline V lookup: CDR1 LNHDA, CDR2 SQIVND (reference sequence). As DNA, the CDR3 is TGTGCCAGTAGTATTCGGACGGAAAATCAGCCCCAGCATTTT. Encoded protein: CASSIRTENQPQHF.

The V gene is TRBV30, the J gene TRBJ1-2, with D perhaps matching TRBD1 (6 bases). The CDR3 consists of 13 residues. Germline V gives CDR1 GTSNPN, CDR2 SVGIG (reference sequence). Trimming pared 0 bases from V and 8 bases from J, leaving 13 bases between. CDR3 sequence (DNA): TGTGCCTGGAGTGTAGGGGGGGCTGACGGCTACACCTTC. Translation: CAWSVGGADGYTF.

The chain joins TRBV3-1 (or the pseudogene TRBV3-2) to TRBJ2-3, with a possible D match to TRBD2 (7 bases). V lost 8 bases to trimming and J lost 3 bases, with 12 bases between them. This CDR3 has 13 residues. CDR1 and CDR2 from the germline V gene are LGHDT and YNNKEL (reference sequence). The CDR3 DNA is TGTGCCAGCGGGGGGGCGGTGACAGATACGCAGTATTTT. It encodes CASGGAVTDTQYF.

The chain employs TRBV10-1 and TRBJ2-3, with D unresolved. CDR3 size: 13 residues. Germline-derived CDR1 and CDR2 are WNHNN and SYGVQD (reference sequence). V lost 3 bases and J lost 5, with 9 bases in between. Here the CDR3 DNA reads TGCGCCAGCAGTGAACGGAATGGAGATACGCAGTATTTT. Protein sequence: CASSERNGDTQYF.

For the CDR3, the DNA is TGTGCCAGCAGCCTCATGGATAGGGATTCACCCCTCCACTTT. Protein sequence: CASSLMDRDSPLHF. The gene calls are TRBV7-2 and TRBJ1-6; D not certain. From germline, CDR1 is SGHTA and CDR2 FQGNSA. The CDR3 covers 14 residues. V lost 5 bases and J 8 bases, leaving 13 bases between the germline ends.

This rearrangement joins TRBV2 to TRBJ2-1, with 9 bases identical to TRBD2. This CDR3 spans 15 amino acids. Trimming removed 5 bases from V and 4 bases from J; junction bases left unmatched: 6. The germline V gene has CDR1 SNHLY and CDR2 FYNNEI. CDR3 DNA sequence: TGTGCCAGCAGTTGGTCACTAGCGGGTTACAATGAGCAGTTCTTC. This gives the protein CASSWSLAGYNEQFF.